This T cell receptor (beta chain) was documented in a study of OX40 agonist ivuxolimab in advanced cancers. On the study more broadly: Administration of intravenous ivuxolimab to patients occurred every 2 weeks at 0.01 to 10 mg/kg.

The CDR3 runs to 12 residues. Germline CDR1 is MDHEN and CDR2 is SYDVKM. The V gene lost 2 bases and the J gene lost 4 bases, with 5 bases spanning the gap. The repertoire was sequenced with immunoSEQ multiplex PCR; TCRdb's copy has only in-frame clones and lacks some. The repertoire holds about 94,000 clones, with around 94% as singletons. No patient had autoimmune disease or received systemic immunosuppression. The chain employs TRBV28 and TRBJ1-2; no reliable D call. The specimen was CD4+ or CD8+ T cells sorted from blood, collected in a trial of the OX40 agonist ivuxolimab. The sequence derives from an adult with an advanced solid tumor such as melanoma, head and neck, liver or kidney cancer. In nucleotides, the CDR3 is TGTGCCAGCAGTTTAAACCGCTATGGCTACACCTTC. Amino acids: CASSLNRYGYTF.